The sample holds a few counts of the clone carrying this T cell receptor beta chain. The entry originates in a study of blood T cells in healthy people across ages. Through a sample-barcoded 5' primer and a J-beta primer mix, a second PCR was run for roughly 6 to 11 cycles. TCRdb re-called the 5' RACE reads through MiXCR, storing one row per CDR3 protein. Counted here are 1.5 million to 2 million distinct CDR3 sequences, around 50% occurring once; the ten biggest clones make up over 2%. This CDR3 spans 14 amino acids. V was trimmed by 3 bases and J by 2 bases, leaving 11 bases between them. CDR1 and CDR2 from the germline V gene are DFQATT and SNEGSKA (reference sequence).

The receptor comes from a middle-aged woman in good health. Sequencing was performed on blood. The chain employs TRBV20-1 and TRBJ2-1; possibly TRBD1 or TRBD2 for D (5 bases each). The CDR3 here is CSARGEIPYNEQFF. The DNA for the CDR3 is TGCAGTGCTAGGGGGGAGATACCCTACAATGAGCAGTTCTTC.